These 22 T cell receptor beta chains originate from one sample sequenced in a study of blood T cell repertoires in COVID-19 (dated by TCRdb to 2020 to 2022). Libraries were prepared through the immunoSEQ multiplex PCR assay. This is the immuneACCESS table as TCRdb keeps it, with only in-frame sequences that have V and J called. A part of the clones is gone; compared with another copy, unresolved V genes explain less than half, and the rest is unexplained. This sample holds 130,000 to 150,000 clones; 75% to 85% were observed only once. The ten largest make up roughly 3.6% of the sample. The specimen sequenced was peripheral blood. Every receptor here comes from a man between 65 and 80 years old who had recovered from COVID-19.

This chain connects TRBV6-6 to TRBJ2-7, with unresolved D. The CDR3 runs to 12 residues. V lost 1 base to trimming and J lost 7 bases, with 8 bases between them. The germline gives CDR1 MNHNY, CDR2 SVGAGI (reference sequence). The DNA of the CDR3 is TGTGCCAGCAGTTACTATCTAGGAGAGCAGTACTTC. This sequence encodes CASSYYLGEQYF.

V usage is TRBV7-6 and J usage is TRBJ2-3; 8 bases line up with TRBD1. V lost 3 bases and J lost 7; bases outside the gene matches: 12. In germline, CDR1 is SGHVS, CDR2 FNYEAQ. The CDR3 runs 16 residues. CDR3 DNA: TGTGCCAGCAGCTTTGACCAGGGGGCGCCTGTTAATACGCAGTATTTT. It specifies CASSFDQGAPVNTQYF.

The chain employs TRBV5-1 and TRBJ2-1; 10 bases are shared with TRBD2. The germline V gene encodes CDR1 SGHRS and CDR2 YFSETQ. V lost 6 bases and J lost 2; bases outside the gene matches: 11. The CDR3 loop spans 17 amino acids. The CDR3 DNA follows: TGCGCCAGCAACAGCGGGAGCGGGAGGGCCACCTACAATGAGCAGTTCTTC. Protein sequence: CASNSGSGRATYNEQFF.

The chain is built from TRBV18 and TRBJ2-7; tentatively, D is TRBD2 (5 bases). Germline CDR1 and CDR2: KGHSH and LQKENI. This CDR3 has 11 amino acids. The V and J ends lost 9 bases and 3 bases respectively, with 9 bases between them. The CDR3 DNA is TGTGCCAGTCGGGGATTCTACGAGCAGTACTTC. Encoded protein: CASRGFYEQYF.

V is TRBV19 and J is TRBJ1-2; D is possibly TRBD1 (6 bases). Trimming stripped 3 bases from V and 3 bases from J, with 8 bases between. Germline CDR1 reads LNHDA; CDR2 reads SQIVND (reference sequence). The CDR3 has 13 residues. As DNA, the CDR3 is TGTGCCAGTAGTATGCAGGGGTACTATGGCTACACCTTC. Its protein is CASSMQGYYGYTF.

The rearrangement joins TRBV7-3 to TRBJ2-5; a weak D match, TRBD1 (6 bases). The ends were cut back, 5 bases at V and 5 bases at J, with 12 bases in the middle. Per germline, CDR1 SGHTA and CDR2 FQGTGA. The CDR3 sequence is 13 residues long. DNA for the CDR3: TGTGCCAGCAGCCCGGACAGTGGGGAGACCCAGTACTTC. Protein: CASSPDSGETQYF.

J is TRBJ1-5 and V is TRBV6-1; D might be TRBD1 (6 bases). The germline V and J ends were trimmed by 1 base and 4 bases, with 17 bases remaining between them. From germline, CDR1 is MNHNS and CDR2 SASEGT. The CDR3 loop spans 17 amino acids. The CDR3 spells CASSEGSGAWGNQPQHF. CDR3 nucleotides: TGTGCCAGCAGTGAAGGTTCAGGGGCGTGGGGTAATCAGCCCCAGCATTTT.

This rearrangement joins TRBV11-2 to TRBJ1-4, with D tentatively TRBD1 (5 bases). Germline V gene data show CDR1 as SGHAT and CDR2 as FQNNGV. Trimming pared 1 base from V and 10 bases from J, leaving 13 bases between. This CDR3 has 14 residues. The CDR3 spells CASSLGQGAVKLFF. CDR3 coding DNA: TGTGCCAGCAGCTTAGGGCAGGGTGCAGTAAAACTGTTTTTT. Full variable domain (missing parts from reference TRBV11-2 and TRBJ1-4): EAGVAQSPRYKIIEKRQSVAFWCNPISGHATLYWYQQILGQGPKLLIQFQNNGVVDDSQLPKDRFSAERLKGVDSTLKIQPAKLEDSAVYLCASSLGQGAVKLFFGSGTQLSVL.

The gene calls are TRBV18 and TRBJ1-4; D gene unclear. V was clipped by 3 bases and J by 0 bases, with 5 bases between them. CDR1 and CDR2 (germline): KGHSH, LQKENI. This CDR3 has 14 residues. In DNA form, the CDR3 reads TGTGCCAGCTCACCGGAGACAACTAATGAAAAACTGTTTTTT. As protein: CASSPETTNEKLFF.

The rearrangement joins TRBV7-6 to TRBJ2-7; possibly TRBD2 for D (6 bases). The length of the CDR3 is 16 residues. V was clipped by 2 bases and J by 3 bases, with 17 bases between them. Germline-derived CDR1 and CDR2 are SGHVS and FNYEAQ. The CDR3: CASSLTTGTGLYEQYF. CDR3 DNA sequence: TGTGCCAGCAGCTTAACAACCGGGACGGGACTCTACGAGCAGTACTTC.

This chain connects TRBV18 to TRBJ1-1, with 8 bases lining up with TRBD1. The CDR3 is 12 residues long. J was trimmed by 5 bases and V by 6 bases; bases with no gene match: 2. Germline lookup yields CDR1 KGHSH and CDR2 LQKENI. The CDR3 region is CASSQGATEAFF. DNA for the CDR3: TGTGCCAGCTCGCAGGGGGCAACTGAAGCTTTCTTT.

CDR3 sequence (DNA): TGTGCCAGCAGTTACTCGTGGACAGGGGGGGGCACTGAAGCTTTCTTT. Its protein is CASSYSWTGGGTEAFF. The V gene is TRBV6-5, the J gene TRBJ1-1; the match to TRBD1 covers 10 bases. V dropped 0 bases and J dropped 4; count of bases not matched to a gene: 5. The germline V gene encodes CDR1 MNHEY and CDR2 SVGAGI. The CDR3 totals 16 residues.

This chain connects TRBV10-1 to TRBJ2-7; D is ambiguous. Germline V gene data show CDR1 as WNHNN and CDR2 as SYGVQD (reference sequence). This CDR3 has 11 residues. The V and J ends lost 6 bases and 6 bases respectively, with 9 bases between them. CDR3 in amino acids: CASSRGAEQYF. CDR3 in DNA: TGCGCCAGCAGCCGAGGAGCCGAGCAGTACTTC.

V usage is TRBV5-4 and J usage is TRBJ2-7; D is undetermined. The CDR3 extends over 14 amino acids. Between the trimmed V and J ends, which lost 3 bases and 3 bases, there was a span of 13 bases. The germline gives CDR1 SGHNT, CDR2 YYREEE (reference sequence). This chain's CDR3 is CASSSPSSSYEQYF. The CDR3 DNA reads TGTGCCAGCAGCTCTCCGAGTAGTAGCTACGAGCAGTACTTC.

The rearrangement joins TRBV19 to TRBJ1-4; no firm D call. Trimming took 7 bases from V and 0 from J, leaving 6 bases between them. CDR3 size: 13 residues. In germline, CDR1 is LNHDA, CDR2 SQIVND (reference sequence). The CDR3 protein is CASIGTTNEKLFF. Written as DNA, the CDR3 is TGTGCCAGTATTGGCACAACTAATGAAAAACTGTTTTTT.

The rearrangement links TRBV6-1 to TRBJ2-1; unclear D gene. The CDR3 is 12 residues long. CDR1 MNHNS and CDR2 SASEGT come from the germline V gene. Trimming cost V 5 bases and J 4 bases, with 6 bases left between them. CDR3 sequence: CASSPTYNEQFF. DNA for the CDR3: TGTGCCAGCAGTCCTACGTACAATGAGCAGTTCTTC.

V usage is TRBV27 and J usage is TRBJ2-3; TRBD1 matches at 7 bases. The germline gives CDR1 MNHEY, CDR2 SMNVEV (reference sequence). The CDR3 extends over 15 amino acids. Trimming at V came to 3 bases and at J to 0 bases, leaving 3 bases not matched to a gene. CDR3 sequence reads: CASSLTGPSTDTQYF. The CDR3 DNA reads as TGTGCCAGCAGTTTGACAGGGCCTAGCACAGATACGCAGTATTTT.

The V call is TRBV7-3, the J call TRBJ2-1, with 11 positions matching TRBD2. In germline, CDR1 is SGHTA, CDR2 FQGTGA. The CDR3 length is 20 residues. V shed 4 bases and J 14 bases; nucleotides not matched to a gene: 28. For the CDR3, the DNA is TGTGCCAGCAGCTCTATACGCGCAACTAGCGGGAGTTTCAGTTTTTATGGGGAGTTCTTC. Its translation: CASSSIRATSGSFSFYGEFF.

The CDR3 sequence: CASSPQTSGRSKNIQYF. The CDR3 DNA follows: TGTGCCAGCAGCCCCCAGACTAGCGGGAGAAGCAAAAACATTCAGTACTTC. The chain joins TRBV9 to TRBJ2-4; TRBD2 matches 12 bases. With 4 bases clipped from V and 3 bases from J, the junction kept 8 bases outside the gene matches. The CDR3 totals 17 residues. Germline-derived CDR1 and CDR2 are SGDLS and YYNGEE.

The rearrangement joins TRBV6-5 to TRBJ1-2; 10 bases fit TRBD1. The CDR3 is 13 residues long. Germline loops: CDR1 MNHEY, CDR2 SVGAGI. The V and J ends lost 11 bases and 3 bases, in that order; junction bases with no gene match: 6. CDR3 in amino acids: CAYRDRGDYGYTF. The DNA for the CDR3 is TGTGCCTACCGGGACAGGGGTGACTATGGCTACACCTTC.

This clone was counted once. The rearrangement uses TRBV12-5 and TRBJ1-3; 9 nucleotides agree with TRBD1. The V gene's germline CDR1 is LGHNT and CDR2 FRNRAP. Trimming at V came to 1 base and at J to 5 bases, leaving 6 bases not matched to a gene. The CDR3 is 16 amino acids. CDR3 in amino acids: CASGLANGQGRNTIYF. The DNA of the CDR3 is TGTGCTAGTGGTTTGGCCAACGGACAGGGGAGAAACACCATATATTTT.

The rearrangement joins TRBV27 to TRBJ2-7; no clear D gene. V was pared by 4 bases and J by 0 bases, with 7 bases between. Per germline, CDR1 MNHEY and CDR2 SMNVEV (reference sequence). This CDR3 has 13 amino acids. CDR3 in DNA: TGTGCCAGCAGTTATTCCTACTCCTACGAGCAGTACTTC. As protein: CASSYSYSYEQYF.